This TCR beta chain was identified during a study of blood T cells in healthy people across ages. Whole-study results and caveats: Diversity was estimated from one million T cells, and these estimates were considered underestimates. Both naive CD4+ cell counts and diversity were greater in long-lived donors than in aged donors.

Through a sample-barcoded 5' primer and a J-beta primer mix, a second PCR was run for roughly 6 to 12 cycles. One entry per CDR3 protein, called by TCRdb with MiXCR from the 5' RACE reads. Of about 810,000 distinct CDR3 sequences in the sample, roughly 34% were seen once. This clonotype was observed a few times. The target antigen is unknown. This CDR3 contains 15 residues. V was clipped by 2 bases and J by 3 bases, with 13 bases between them. Germline CDR1 is KGHSY and CDR2 is FQNENV. PBMCs numbering at least 6.5 million were isolated per sample. The sequencing input was blood. This TCR derives from a man between 18 and 29 years old in good health. V is TRBV16 and J is TRBJ1-1; D is possibly TRBD1 (6 bases). CDR3 amino acids: CASSQTRGRDTEAFF. CDR3 nucleotides: TGTGCCAGCAGCCAAACCAGGGGTAGGGACACTGAAGCTTTCTTT.